The clone carrying this TCR beta chain has a handful of counts. Its cognate antigen is unknown. This sample is drawn from a study of blood T cells in healthy people across ages. Study results and caveats: Strong correlation existed between TCR beta diversity and naive T cell percentage. Leaving the PBMCs unsorted stopped any conclusive comparison of naive versus antigen-experienced cells. Diversity of TCR beta per million T cells declined in a roughly linear way with age.

Sample-barcoded 5' priming and a J-beta primer mix drove a second PCR of roughly 6 to 12 cycles. TCRdb used MiXCR to reprocess the 5' RACE reads, holding one entry per CDR3 protein. There are some 1,800,000 distinct CDR3 sequences in the sample; about two fifths occur only once, and about 23% lies in the top ten. Researchers collected ten milliliters of peripheral blood from every single donor. The CDR3 consists of 15 residues. Germline loops: CDR1 LGHNA, CDR2 YSLEER. V was shortened by 1 base and J by 8 bases, with 17 bases between the two germline ends. Material: blood. This chain connects TRBV4-3 to TRBJ1-2; D ambiguous. This TCR was sampled from a human donor in good health. For the CDR3, the DNA is TGCGCCAGCAGCCAAGCCCTGGGTCTTGACCGGGGCTACACCTTC. This translates into CASSQALGLDRGYTF.